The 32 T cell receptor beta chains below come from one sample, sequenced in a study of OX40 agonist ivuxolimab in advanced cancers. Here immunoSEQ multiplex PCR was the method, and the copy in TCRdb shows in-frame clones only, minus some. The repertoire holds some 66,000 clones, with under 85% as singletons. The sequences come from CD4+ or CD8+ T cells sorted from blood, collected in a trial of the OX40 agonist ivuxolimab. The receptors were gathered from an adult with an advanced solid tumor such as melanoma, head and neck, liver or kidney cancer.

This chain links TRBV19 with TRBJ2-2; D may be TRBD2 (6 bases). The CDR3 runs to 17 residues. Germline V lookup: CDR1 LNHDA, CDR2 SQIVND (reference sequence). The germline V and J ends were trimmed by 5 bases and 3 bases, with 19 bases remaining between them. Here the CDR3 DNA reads TGTGCCAGTAGTGCCCCGGGGGAAGCTAGCTACACCGGGGAGCTGTTTTTT. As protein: CASSAPGEASYTGELFF.

The CDR3 DNA is TGTGCCAGTAGTATATCAAGCACAATTGGGTACGAGCAGTACTTC. It codes for CASSISSTIGYEQYF. The V gene is TRBV19, the J gene TRBJ2-7, with D unclear. Germline CDR1 is LNHDA and CDR2 is SQIVND (reference sequence). Trimming stripped 2 bases from V and 4 bases from J, with 15 bases between. The CDR3 spans 15 residues.

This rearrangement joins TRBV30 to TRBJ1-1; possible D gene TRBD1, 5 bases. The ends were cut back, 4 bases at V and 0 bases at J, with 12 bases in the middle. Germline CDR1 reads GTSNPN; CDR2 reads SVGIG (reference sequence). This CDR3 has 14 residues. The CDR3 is CAWTHSGLNTEAFF. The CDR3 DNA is TGTGCCTGGACGCATTCGGGACTGAACACTGAAGCTTTCTTT. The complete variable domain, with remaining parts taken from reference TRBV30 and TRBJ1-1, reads SQTIHQWPATLVQPVGSPLSLECTVEGTSNPNLYWYRQAAGRGLQLLFYSVGIGQISSEVPQNLSASRPQDRQFILSSKKLLLSDSGFYLCAWTHSGLNTEAFFGQGTRLTVV.

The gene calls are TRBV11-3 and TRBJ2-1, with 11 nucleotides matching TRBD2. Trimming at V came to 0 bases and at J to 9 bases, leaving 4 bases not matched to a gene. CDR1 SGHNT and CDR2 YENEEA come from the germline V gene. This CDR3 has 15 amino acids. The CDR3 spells CASSLDVLAGAEQFF. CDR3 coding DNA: TGTGCCAGCAGCTTAGATGTACTAGCGGGGGCTGAGCAGTTCTTC.

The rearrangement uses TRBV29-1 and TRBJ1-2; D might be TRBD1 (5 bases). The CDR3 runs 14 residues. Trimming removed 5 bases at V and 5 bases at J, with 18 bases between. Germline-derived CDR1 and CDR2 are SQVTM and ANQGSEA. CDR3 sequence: CSVKPVTVGYGYTF. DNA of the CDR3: TGCAGCGTTAAACCCGTGACAGTAGGATATGGCTACACCTTC.

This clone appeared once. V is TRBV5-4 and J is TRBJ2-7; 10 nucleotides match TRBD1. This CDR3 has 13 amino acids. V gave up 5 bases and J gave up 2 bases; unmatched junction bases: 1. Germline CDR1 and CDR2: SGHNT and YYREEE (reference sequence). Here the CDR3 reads CASRGTGAYEQYF. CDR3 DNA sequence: TGTGCCAGCAGAGGGACAGGGGCCTACGAGCAGTACTTC.

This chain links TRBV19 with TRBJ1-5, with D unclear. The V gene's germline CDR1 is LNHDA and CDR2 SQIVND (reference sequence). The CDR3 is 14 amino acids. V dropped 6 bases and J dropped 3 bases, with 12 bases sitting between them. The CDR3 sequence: CASRPPGPNQPQHF. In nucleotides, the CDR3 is TGTGCCAGTAGACCCCCCGGCCCCAATCAGCCCCAGCATTTT.

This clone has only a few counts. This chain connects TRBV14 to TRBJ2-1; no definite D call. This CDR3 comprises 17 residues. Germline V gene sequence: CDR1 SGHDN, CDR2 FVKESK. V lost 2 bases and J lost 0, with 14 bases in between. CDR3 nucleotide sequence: TGTGCCAGCAGCCAACCCCCCCCCGTGAGCTCCTACAATGAGCAGTTCTTC. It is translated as CASSQPPPVSSYNEQFF.

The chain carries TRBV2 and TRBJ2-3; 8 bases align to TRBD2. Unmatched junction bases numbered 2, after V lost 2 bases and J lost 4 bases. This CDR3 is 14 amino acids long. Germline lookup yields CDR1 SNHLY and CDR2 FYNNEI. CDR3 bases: TGTGCCAGCAGTGAACTGACTAGCGCAGATACGCAGTATTTT. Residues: CASSELTSADTQYF.

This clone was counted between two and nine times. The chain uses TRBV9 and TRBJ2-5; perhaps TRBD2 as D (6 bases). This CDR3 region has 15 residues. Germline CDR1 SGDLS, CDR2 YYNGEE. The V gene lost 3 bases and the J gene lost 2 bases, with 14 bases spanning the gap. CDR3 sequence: CASSEGLILQETQYF. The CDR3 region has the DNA TGTGCCAGCAGCGAGGGACTTATACTTCAAGAGACCCAGTACTTC.

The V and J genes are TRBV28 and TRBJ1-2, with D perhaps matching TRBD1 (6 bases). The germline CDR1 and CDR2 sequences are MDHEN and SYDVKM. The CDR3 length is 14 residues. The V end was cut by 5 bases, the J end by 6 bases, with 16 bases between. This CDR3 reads CASSSGTPLHGYTF. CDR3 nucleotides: TGTGCCAGCAGTAGCGGGACACCTCTGCATGGCTACACCTTC.

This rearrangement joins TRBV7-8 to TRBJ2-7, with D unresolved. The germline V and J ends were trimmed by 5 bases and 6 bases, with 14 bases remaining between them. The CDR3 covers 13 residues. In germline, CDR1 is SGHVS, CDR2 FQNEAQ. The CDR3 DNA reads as TGTGCCAGCAGCCCTGGATGGGAAGCCGAGCAGTACTTC. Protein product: CASSPGWEAEQYF.

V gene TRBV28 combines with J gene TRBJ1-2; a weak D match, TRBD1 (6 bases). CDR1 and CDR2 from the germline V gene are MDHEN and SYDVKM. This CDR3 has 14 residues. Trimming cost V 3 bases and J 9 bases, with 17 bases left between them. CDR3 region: CASSFTGGDKSYTF. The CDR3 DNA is TGTGCCAGCAGTTTTACCGGGGGCGATAAGAGCTACACCTTC.

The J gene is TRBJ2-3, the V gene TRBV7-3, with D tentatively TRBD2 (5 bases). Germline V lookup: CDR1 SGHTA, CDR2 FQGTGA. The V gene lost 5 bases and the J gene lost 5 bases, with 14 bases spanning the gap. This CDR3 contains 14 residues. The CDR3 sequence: CASSNDNGGDTQYF. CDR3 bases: TGTGCCAGCAGCAACGATAATGGAGGAGATACGCAGTATTTT.

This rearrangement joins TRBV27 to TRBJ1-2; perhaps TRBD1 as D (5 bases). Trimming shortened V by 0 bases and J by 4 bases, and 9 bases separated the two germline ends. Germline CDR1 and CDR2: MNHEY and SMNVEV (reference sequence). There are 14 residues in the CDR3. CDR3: CASSLSWGSYGYTF. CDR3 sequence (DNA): TGTGCCAGCAGTTTATCGTGGGGGAGCTATGGCTACACCTTC.

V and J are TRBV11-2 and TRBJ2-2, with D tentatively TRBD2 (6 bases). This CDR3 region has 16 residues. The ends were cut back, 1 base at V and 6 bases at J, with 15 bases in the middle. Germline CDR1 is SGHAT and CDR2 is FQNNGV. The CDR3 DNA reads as TGTGCCAGCAGCTTAGCTAGCGCGGGCCAACCCGGGGAGCTGTTTTTT. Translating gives CASSLASAGQPGELFF.

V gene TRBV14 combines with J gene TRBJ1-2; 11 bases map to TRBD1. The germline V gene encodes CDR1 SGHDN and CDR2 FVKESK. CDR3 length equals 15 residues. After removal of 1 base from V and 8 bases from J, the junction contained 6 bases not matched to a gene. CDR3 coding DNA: TGTGCCAGCAGCCAAGCAGGACAGGGGGCAGTGGGCTACACCTTC. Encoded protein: CASSQAGQGAVGYTF.

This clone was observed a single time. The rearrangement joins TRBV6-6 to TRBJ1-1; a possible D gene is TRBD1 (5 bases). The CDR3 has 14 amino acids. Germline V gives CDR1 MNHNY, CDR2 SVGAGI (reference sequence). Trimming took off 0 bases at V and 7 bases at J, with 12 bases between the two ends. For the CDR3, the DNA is TGTGCCAGCAGTTACTCGCAGGGTACGGTTGAAGCTTTCTTT. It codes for CASSYSQGTVEAFF.

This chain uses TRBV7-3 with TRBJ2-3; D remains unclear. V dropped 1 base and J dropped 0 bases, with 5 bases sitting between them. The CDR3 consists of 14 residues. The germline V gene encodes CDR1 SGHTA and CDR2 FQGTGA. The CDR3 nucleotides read TGTGCCAGCAGCTTAATGGGAAGCACAGATACGCAGTATTTT. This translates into CASSLMGSTDTQYF.

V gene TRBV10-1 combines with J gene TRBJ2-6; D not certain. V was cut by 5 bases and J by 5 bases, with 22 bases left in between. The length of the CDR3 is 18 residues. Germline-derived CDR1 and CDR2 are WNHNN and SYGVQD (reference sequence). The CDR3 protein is CASSKRIRSPSRANVLTF. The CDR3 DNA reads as TGCGCCAGCAGTAAACGGATAAGATCGCCAAGTCGGGCCAACGTCCTGACTTTC.

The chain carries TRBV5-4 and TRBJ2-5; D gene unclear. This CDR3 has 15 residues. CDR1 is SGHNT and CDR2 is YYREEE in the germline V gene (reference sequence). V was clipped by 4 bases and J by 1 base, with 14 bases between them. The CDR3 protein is CASSLAHRSQETQYF. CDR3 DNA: TGTGCCAGCAGCCTGGCGCACAGATCCCAAGAGACCCAGTACTTC. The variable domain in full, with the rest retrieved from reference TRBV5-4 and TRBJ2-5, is ETGVTQSPTHLIKTRGQQVTLRCSSQSGHNTVSWYQQALGQGPQFIFQYYREEENGRGNFPPRFSGLQFPNYSSELNVNALELDDSALYLCASSLAHRSQETQYFGPGTRLLVL.

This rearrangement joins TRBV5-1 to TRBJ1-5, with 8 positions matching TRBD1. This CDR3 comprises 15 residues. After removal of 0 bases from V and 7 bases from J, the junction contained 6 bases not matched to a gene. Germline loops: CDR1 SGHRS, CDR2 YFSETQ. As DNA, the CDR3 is TGCGCCAGCAGCTTGGGTCAGGGGGCCGGACAGCCCCAGCATTTT. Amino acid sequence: CASSLGQGAGQPQHF.

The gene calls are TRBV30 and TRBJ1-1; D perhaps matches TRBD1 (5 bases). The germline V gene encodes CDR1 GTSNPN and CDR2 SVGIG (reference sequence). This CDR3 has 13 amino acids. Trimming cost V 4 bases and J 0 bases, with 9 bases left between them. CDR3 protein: CAWNRGLNTEAFF. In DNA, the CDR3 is TGTGCCTGGAACCGGGGGTTGAACACTGAAGCTTTCTTT.

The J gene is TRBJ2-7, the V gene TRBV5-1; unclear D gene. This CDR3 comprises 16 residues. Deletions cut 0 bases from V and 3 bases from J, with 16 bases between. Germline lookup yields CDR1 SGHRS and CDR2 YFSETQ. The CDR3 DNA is TGCGCCAGCAGCTTGGCTGTTGGTAGAGAGGTCTACGAGCAGTACTTC. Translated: CASSLAVGREVYEQYF.

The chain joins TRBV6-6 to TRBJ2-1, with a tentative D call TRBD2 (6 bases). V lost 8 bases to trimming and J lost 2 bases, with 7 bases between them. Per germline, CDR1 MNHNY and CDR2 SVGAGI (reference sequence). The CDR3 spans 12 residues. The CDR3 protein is CASGEAYNEQFF. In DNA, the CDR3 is TGTGCCAGCGGGGAGGCCTACAATGAGCAGTTCTTC.

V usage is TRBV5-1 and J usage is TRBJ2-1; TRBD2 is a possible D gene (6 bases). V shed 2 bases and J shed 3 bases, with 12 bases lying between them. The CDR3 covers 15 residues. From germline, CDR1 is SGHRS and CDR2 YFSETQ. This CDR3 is CASSFWGGNYNEQFF. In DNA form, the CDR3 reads TGCGCCAGCAGCTTTTGGGGCGGGAACTACAATGAGCAGTTCTTC.

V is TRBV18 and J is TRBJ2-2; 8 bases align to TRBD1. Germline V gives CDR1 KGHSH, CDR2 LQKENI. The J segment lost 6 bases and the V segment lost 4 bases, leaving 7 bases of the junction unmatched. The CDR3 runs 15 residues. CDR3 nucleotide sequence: TGTGCCAGCTCACGAGGACAGGGAGGCGCCGGGGAGCTGTTTTTT. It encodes CASSRGQGGAGELFF.

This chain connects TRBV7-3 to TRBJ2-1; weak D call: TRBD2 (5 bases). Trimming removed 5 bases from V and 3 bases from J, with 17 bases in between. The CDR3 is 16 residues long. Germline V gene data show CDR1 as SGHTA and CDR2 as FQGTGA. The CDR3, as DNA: TGTGCCAGCAGCCGCCTTGAGGGTCTCGGCTACAATGAGCAGTTCTTC. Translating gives CASSRLEGLGYNEQFF.

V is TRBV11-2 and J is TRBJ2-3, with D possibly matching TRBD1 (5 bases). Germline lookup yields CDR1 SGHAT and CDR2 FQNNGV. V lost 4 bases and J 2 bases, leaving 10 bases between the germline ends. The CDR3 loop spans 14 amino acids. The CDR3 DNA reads TGTGCCAGCAGCTCGTACAGGTACACAGATACGCAGTATTTT. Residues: CASSSYRYTDTQYF.

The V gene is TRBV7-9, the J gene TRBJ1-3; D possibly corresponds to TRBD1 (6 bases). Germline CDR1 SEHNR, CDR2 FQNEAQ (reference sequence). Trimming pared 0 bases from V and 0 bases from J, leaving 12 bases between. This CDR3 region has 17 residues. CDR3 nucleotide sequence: TGTGCCAGCAGCTTAGCGGGGGGCCCCATCTCTGGAAACACCATATATTTT. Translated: CASSLAGGPISGNTIYF.

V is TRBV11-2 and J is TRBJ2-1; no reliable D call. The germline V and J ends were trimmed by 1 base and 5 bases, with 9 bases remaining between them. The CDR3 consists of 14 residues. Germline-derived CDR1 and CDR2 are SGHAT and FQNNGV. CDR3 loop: CASSLVARDNEQFF. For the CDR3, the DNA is TGTGCCAGCAGCTTAGTGGCCCGAGACAATGAGCAGTTCTTC.

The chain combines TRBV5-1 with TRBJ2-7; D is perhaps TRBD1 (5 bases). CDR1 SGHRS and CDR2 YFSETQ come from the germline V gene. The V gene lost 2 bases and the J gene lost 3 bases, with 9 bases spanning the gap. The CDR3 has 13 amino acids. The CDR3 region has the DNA TGCGCCAGCAGCTTACAGGTACGCTACGAGCAGTACTTC. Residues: CASSLQVRYEQYF.